Following are 10 T cell receptor beta chains from one sample sequenced in a study of CD8+ T cells in alopecia areata. Reverse transcribed after extraction, RNA yielded cDNA as the sequencing template. Assay: immunoSEQ multiplex PCR; the TCRdb copy retains only in-frame clones and omits some. The sample has over 150,000 clones; around three fifths are singletons. What was sequenced was CD8+ T cells sorted from blood. These receptors were obtained from a human donor in good health.

This chain uses TRBV29-1 with TRBJ2-7, with D tentatively TRBD1 or TRBD2 (5 bases each). V lost 3 bases, J lost 0 bases, and 12 bases lay in between. The germline gives CDR1 SQVTM, CDR2 ANQGSEA. The CDR3 runs 14 residues. The chain's CDR3 is CSVDEGTGSYEQYF. The CDR3 DNA reads as TGCAGCGTTGATGAGGGGACGGGCTCCTACGAGCAGTACTTC.

The chain couples TRBV29-1 to TRBJ2-3; TRBD2 is a possible D gene (5 bases). V was pared by 5 bases and J by 11 bases, with 11 bases between. There are 10 residues in the CDR3. Germline CDR1 reads SQVTM; CDR2 reads ANQGSEA. The DNA for the CDR3 is TGCAGCGTTTCCGGGGTTGAGCAGTATTTT. The encoded protein is CSVSGVEQYF.

The chain recombines TRBV7-6 with TRBJ2-7; the D gene is possibly TRBD1 (7 bases). CDR3 size: 13 residues. Germline V gene data show CDR1 as SGHVS and CDR2 as FNYEAQ. Trimming removed 6 bases at V and 7 bases at J, with 16 bases between. This CDR3 is CASSYRDSGEQYF. CDR3 nucleotide sequence: TGTGCCAGCAGTTACAGGGACAGCGGGGAGCAGTACTTC.

V gene TRBV5-6 combines with J gene TRBJ1-1; D not certain. The V end was cut by 0 bases, the J end by 1 base, with 7 bases between. Germline lookup yields CDR1 SGHDT and CDR2 YYEEEE. The CDR3 length is 14 residues. In DNA form, the CDR3 reads TGTGCCAGCAGCTTGGCTTACAAGAACACTGAAGCTTTCTTT. This gives the protein CASSLAYKNTEAFF. The variable domain in full, with the rest retrieved from reference TRBV5-6 and TRBJ1-1, is DAGVTQSPTHLIKTRGQQVTLRCSPKSGHDTVSWYQQALGQGPQFIFQYYEEEERQRGNFPDRFSGHQFPNYSSELNVNALLLGDSALYLCASSLAYKNTEAFFGQGTRLTVV.

The CDR3 nucleotides read TGTGCCAGTAGTATCGGGGACAGCATCTACGAGCAGTACTTC. Residues: CASSIGDSIYEQYF. The chain employs TRBV19 and TRBJ2-7, with TRBD1 identical over 7 bases. Looked up from germline, CDR1 is LNHDA and CDR2 is SQIVND (reference sequence). There are 14 residues in the CDR3. Germline trimming cut 3 bases from V and 3 bases from J; bases unmatched to any gene: 5.

In DNA form, the CDR3 reads TGTGCCGGCAGTGACTCCGGGGAGCTGTTTTTT. It encodes CAGSDSGELFF. The genes are TRBV30 and TRBJ2-2, with D unclear. There are 11 residues in the CDR3. CDR1 is GTSNPN and CDR2 is SVGIG in the germline V gene (reference sequence). V shed 8 bases and J shed 6 bases, with 10 bases lying between them. The entire variable domain, with the rest obtained from reference TRBV30 and TRBJ2-2, is as follows: SQTIHQWPATLVQPVGSPLSLECTVEGTSNPNLYWYRQAAGRGLQLLFYSVGIGQISSEVPQNLSASRPQDRQFILSSKKLLLSDSGFYLCAGSDSGELFFGEGSRLTVL.

This clone has a handful of counts. The chain recombines TRBV12-5 with TRBJ2-1; D is unresolved. The germline V gene has CDR1 LGHNT and CDR2 FRNRAP. Deletions cut 1 base from V and 9 bases from J, with 13 bases between. This CDR3 comprises 14 residues. The CDR3: CASGLDSWLFEQFF. DNA of the CDR3: TGTGCTAGTGGTTTGGACAGTTGGCTTTTTGAGCAGTTCTTC.

The CDR3 nucleotides read TGTGCCAGCAGTTATAGCGGGGGGAGCTCCTACGAGCAGTACTTC. Protein sequence: CASSYSGGSSYEQYF. V is TRBV6-5 and J is TRBJ2-7; TRBD2 agrees at 10 bases. Trimming took 3 bases from V and 0 from J; bases not matched to a gene: 2. The CDR3 totals 15 residues. Germline CDR1 reads MNHEY; CDR2 reads SVGAGI.

This rearrangement joins TRBV4-1 to TRBJ2-7; 7 nucleotides match TRBD2. In germline, CDR1 is MGHRA, CDR2 YSYEKL. The CDR3 contains 15 residues. V shed 1 base and J 2 bases; nucleotides not matched to a gene: 5. The CDR3 region is CASSQVRGDTYEQYF. DNA for the CDR3: TGCGCCAGCAGCCAAGTACGGGGGGATACCTACGAGCAGTACTTC.

V and J are TRBV13 and TRBJ2-3; 7 bases are shared with TRBD1. Germline CDR1 PRHDT, CDR2 FYEKMQ (reference sequence). The CDR3 covers 17 residues. The J segment lost 2 bases and the V segment lost 5 bases, leaving 13 bases of the junction unmatched. CDR3 in DNA: TGTGCCAGCAGCCGGGGCACTGGGACAGCCTCCACAGATACGCAGTATTTT. Translation: CASSRGTGTASTDTQYF.